Listed here is a single TCR beta chain. Its antigen is undetermined. The data belong to a study of cytomegalovirus exposure and HLA in healthy donors. Regarding the study as a whole: In a later analysis, parvovirus B19, influenza, CMV and Epstein-Barr virus appeared linked to several top co-occurrence clusters. When analyzed later, a missense DCLRE1C variant was found to be linked to TCR beta V- and J-gene trimming. Accurate prediction of HLA-A and HLA-B alleles (for most subjects) was reportedly achieved from TCR beta sequences.

The CDR3 runs to 18 residues. V gave up 5 bases and J gave up 7 bases; unmatched junction bases: 12. In germline, CDR1 is SNHLY, CDR2 FYNNEI. The PCR made use of 60 Vbeta and 13 Jbeta primers. Libraries were prepared by immunoSEQ multiplex PCR; TCRdb keeps only in-frame clonotypes and omits some of them. The ten top clones account for less than 0.95%, within a sample of approximately 170,000 clones. Material for sequencing was PBMCs. The source is a woman between 18 and 29 years old in good health and CMV-seropositive. The V gene is TRBV2, the J gene TRBJ2-1; 15 nucleotides line up with TRBD2. The CDR3, as DNA: TGTGCCAGCAGTCTTACCGGGACTAGCGGGGGGTCGCATAATGAGCAGTTCTTC. Protein sequence: CASSLTGTSGGSHNEQFF.